This T cell receptor beta chain was sequenced in a study of blood T cells in healthy people across ages. It was with a sample-barcoded 5' primer and a J-beta primer mix that a second PCR of about 6 to 12 cycles was run. Using its own MiXCR run on the 5' RACE reads, TCRdb lists one record per CDR3 protein. The sample has approximately 850,000 distinct CDR3 sequences; 58% are singletons. Broader study findings: Using unsorted PBMCs precluded a conclusive naive versus antigen-experienced comparison.

This clonotype appeared a single time. Its target is not known. The donors, healthy Caucasians from Russia, were aged 6 to 90. Each donor had around 10 milliliters of peripheral blood drawn. Extractions gave at least 6 micrograms of total RNA per sample. Germline V gene data show CDR1 as SGHAT and CDR2 as FQNNGV. V trimming: 5 bases; J trimming: 9 bases; junction bases outside the gene matches: 11. CDR3 length: 15 residues. This sequence was found in a man aged 25 to 40 in good health. J is TRBJ2-1 and V is TRBV11-2, with 9 positions matching TRBD2. Sequenced sample: blood. The CDR3 sequence: CASSTLAGGYREQFF. The CDR3 DNA follows: TGTGCCAGCAGCACTCTTGCGGGGGGGTATCGTGAGCAGTTCTTC. Combining the CDR3 with reference TRBV11-2 and TRBJ2-1 gives the whole variable domain EAGVAQSPRYKIIEKRQSVAFWCNPISGHATLYWYQQILGQGPKLLIQFQNNGVVDDSQLPKDRFSAERLKGVDSTLKIQPAKLEDSAVYLCASSTLAGGYREQFFGPGTRLTVL.